This is a list of T cell receptor beta chains from one sample in a study of CD8 T cells in ankylosing spondylitis. TCRdb independently ran MiXCR on the 5' RACE reads; one entry per CDR3 protein. The table has 300,000 to 400,000 distinct CDR3 sequences, 20% to 25% seen once. The sample was blood, either unsorted or a sorted T cell fraction (not recorded which). These receptor sequences come from a male donor with ankylosing spondylitis or in good health (not recorded which). CDR3s include the opening cysteine and the closing phenylalanine or tryptophan. Fields, in order: clone size, D gene, J gene, V gene, CDR3 protein, CDR3 DNA. The D gene is left open where the match is weak. Only part of the rows carry a size: once, few, many, or a class if the clone is expanded.

- - TRBJ1-1 TRBV5-4 CASSFPREGMNTEAFF TGTGCCAGCAGCTTTCCCAGGGAGGGGATGAACACTGAAGCTTTCTTT
few TRBD1 TRBJ1-2 TRBV7-8 CASSPGDSLYYGYTF TGTGCCAGCAGCCCCGGGGACAGCTTATACTATGGCTACACCTTC
few TRBD2 TRBJ2-2 TRBV29-1 CSVQSGGGAAGELFF TGCAGCGTCCAAAGCGGCGGGGGGGCCGCCGGGGAGCTGTTTTTT
- - TRBJ2-5 TRBV5-1 CASSLAPLTLREETQYF TGCGCCAGCAGCTTGGCTCCCTTGACGCTGCGAGAAGAGACCCAGTACTTC
- - TRBJ2-2 TRBV6-5 CASRYSSAGELFF TGTGCCAGCAGATATTCTAGCGCCGGGGAGCTGTTTTTT
few TRBD2 TRBJ2-3 TRBV20-1 CSAPGGGKWTDTQYF TGCAGTGCCCCGGGGGGGGGGAAGTGGACAGATACGCAGTATTTT
medium-sized - TRBJ2-3 TRBV12-3/TRBV12-4 CASSQTDWDKRYF TGTGCCAGCAGCCAAACGGACTGGGACAAGCGGTATTTT
few TRBD1 TRBJ1-1 TRBV29-1 CSVDLRDSPFF TGCAGCGTCGACCTCCGGGACAGTCCTTTCTTT
- - TRBJ2-5 TRBV7-8 CASSHRDGRQYF TGTGCCAGCAGCCACCGGGACGGCCGCCAGTACTTC
many TRBD1 TRBJ2-3 TRBV20-1 CSARKTGDNTDTQYF TGCAGTGCTAGAAAGACAGGGGATAACACAGATACGCAGTATTTT
- TRBD2 TRBJ2-5 TRBV11-1 CASSPGAGGSQETQYF TGTGCCAGCAGCCCGGGAGCGGGGGGAAGCCAAGAGACCCAGTACTTC
- - TRBJ1-5 TRBV27 CASSFQGGSQPQHF TGTGCCAGCAGTTTCCAGGGTGGGAGTCAGCCCCAGCATTTT
few - TRBJ1-5 TRBV12-3/TRBV12-4 CASMEEGYNQPQHF TGTGCCAGCATGGAAGAGGGCTACAATCAGCCCCAGCATTTT
many - TRBJ1-6 TRBV9 CASSVGGNSPLHF TGTGCCAGCAGCGTAGGGGGCAATTCACCCCTCCACTTT
- TRBD1 TRBJ2-7 TRBV4-1 CASSQVVGQGAREQYF TGCGCCAGCAGCCAAGTTGTAGGACAGGGGGCGCGGGAGCAGTACTTC
few - TRBJ2-1 TRBV5-1 CASSFSSVDNEQFF TGCGCCAGCAGCTTTAGTTCAGTGGACAATGAGCAGTTCTTC
- - TRBJ2-5 TRBV4-1 CASSPRQVQETQYF TGCGCCAGCAGCCCGCGACAGGTCCAAGAGACCCAGTACTTC
- TRBD1 TRBJ2-1 TRBV9 CASSVAGGMYEQFF TGTGCCAGCAGCGTAGCAGGGGGCATGTATGAGCAGTTCTTC
many - TRBJ2-7 TRBV12-3/TRBV12-4 CASSRGNYEQYF TGTGCCAGCAGCCGGGGTAACTACGAGCAGTACTTC
once - TRBJ2-5 TRBV30 CAWSGELERETQYF TGTGCCTGGAGTGGCGAGCTGGAGAGAGAGACCCAGTACTTC
- - TRBJ1-2 TRBV7-2 CASSYGPPGYTF TGTGCCAGCAGCTACGGGCCGCCAGGCTACACCTTC
- - TRBJ2-2 TRBV7-9 CASSSTRGRGDTGELFF TGTGCCAGCAGCTCCACCAGGGGCAGGGGGGACACCGGGGAGCTGTTTTTT
- - TRBJ2-1 TRBV6-1 CASSPGTSYNEQFF TGTGCCAGCAGTCCCGGGACTTCCTACAATGAGCAGTTCTTC
many - TRBJ2-5 TRBV12-3/TRBV12-4 CASSLDRQESGTQYF TGTGCCAGCAGTTTGGATCGACAGGAATCGGGGACCCAGTACTTC
few - TRBJ2-1 TRBV12-3/TRBV12-4 CASTLGWEQFF TGTGCCAGCACTTTAGGGTGGGAGCAGTTCTTC
- - TRBJ2-7 TRBV6-6 CASRGYEQYF TGTGCCAGCAGGGGCTACGAGCAGTACTTC
- TRBD2 TRBJ2-3 TRBV27 CASQRGVTDTQYF TGTGCCTCCCAGCGGGGGGTCACAGATACGCAGTATTTT
- - TRBJ2-1 TRBV25-1 CASSDFPEQFF TGTGCCAGCAGTGATTTTCCGGAGCAGTTCTTC
- - TRBJ2-7 TRBV7-9 CASSRADTYEQYF TGTGCCAGCAGCCGTGCAGATACCTACGAGCAGTACTTC
few - TRBJ2-6 TRBV12-3/TRBV12-4 CASSLVRVSGANVLTF TGTGCCAGCAGTTTAGTCCGGGTTAGTGGGGCCAACGTCCTGACTTTC
many - TRBJ2-3 TRBV4-1 CASSQEEVTNTDTQYF TGCGCCAGCAGCCAAGAGGAGGTAACGAACACAGATACGCAGTATTTT
few TRBD2 TRBJ2-1 TRBV6-2/TRBV6-3 CASSYGGGAYNEQFF TGTGCCAGCAGTTACGGCGGGGGGGCCTACAATGAGCAGTTCTTC
few - TRBJ2-3 TRBV12-3/TRBV12-4 CASSPEGPTDTQYF TGTGCCAGCAGTCCGGAGGGGCCCACAGATACGCAGTATTTT
few - TRBJ2-7 TRBV27 CASSVRASYEQYF TGTGCCAGCAGTGTCAGGGCCTCCTACGAGCAGTACTTC
- - TRBJ2-7 TRBV7-9 CASSLAGAAYEQYF TGTGCCAGCAGCTTAGCAGGGGCGGCTTACGAGCAGTACTTC
- - TRBJ1-4 TRBV6-1 CASSPQDSEIDNEKLFF TGTGCCAGCAGTCCGCAGGACAGCGAAATAGACAATGAAAAACTGTTTTTT
few TRBD2 TRBJ2-3 TRBV29-1 CSAGLAGPGDTQYF TGCAGCGCGGGACTAGCGGGGCCAGGAGATACGCAGTATTTT
many - TRBJ2-1 TRBV10-2 CASSESNVLEQFF TGCGCCAGCAGTGAGTCTAACGTACTTGAGCAGTTCTTC
- - TRBJ2-3 TRBV28 CASSTSTSPNTDTQYF -
few TRBD2 TRBJ2-5 TRBV20-1 CSAPGRASGGVETQYF TGCAGCGCCCCCGGGAGGGCTAGCGGGGGGGTTGAGACCCAGTACTTC